This T cell receptor beta chain was sequenced in a study of blood T cell repertoires in COVID-19. The CDR3 length is 16 residues. Germline V gene lookup returns CDR1 SNHLY and CDR2 FYNNEI. The J segment lost 7 bases and the V segment lost 5 bases, leaving 10 bases of the junction unmatched. The protocol was immunoSEQ multiplex PCR, while the TCRdb copy is restricted to in-frame clones and leaves out a portion. The repertoire consists of 140,000 to 150,000 clones, with 75% to 90% occurring once and the leading ten covering 1.5% to 2%. Sequenced input: peripheral blood. The chain uses TRBV2 and TRBJ1-6; 8 bases line up with TRBD1. This TCR derives from a woman aged 45-60 years with acute or convalescent COVID-19. CDR3 amino acids: CASSPRTGTRNSPLHF. In DNA form, the CDR3 reads TGTGCCAGCAGTCCCCGGACAGGGACCAGGAATTCACCCCTCCACTTT.